This T cell receptor beta chain was found in a study of CD8 T cells in Susac syndrome. Reverse transcription used roughly 0.45 to 1 ug RNA and random hexamers. By means of immunoSEQ multiplex PCR, TCR beta CDR3 spanning 54 Vbeta and 13 Jbeta underwent amplification. A single record per CDR3 protein comes from TCRdb applying MiXCR to the immunoSEQ multiplex PCR reads. This sample yields about 440,000 distinct CDR3 sequences, of which roughly 85% are seen a single time; more than 0.09% belongs to the top ten. Sequencing of TCR beta was performed on blood CD8+ and CD4+ T cells. The authors negatively isolated CD8+ and CD4+ T cells and FACS-enriched TEMRA cells. Looked up from germline, CDR1 is SQVTM and CDR2 is ANQGSEA. Trimming took 3 bases from V and 9 from J, leaving 11 bases between them. This CDR3 has 11 residues. Turning to this clonotype: Its antigen is unknown.

Study-level findings and limits: The relatively small number of individuals in the TCR sequencing and HLA analysis was acknowledged by the study.

V is TRBV29-1 and J is TRBJ2-5; D gene unclear. This sequence originates from a human donor with multiple sclerosis. The sample comprised CD8+ T cells from PBMCs. CDR3 loop: CSVDRLGAQYF. The DNA of the CDR3 is TGCAGCGTTGATCGGCTTGGCGCCCAGTACTTC.